This T cell receptor (beta chain) emerged from a study of T cell responses to AZD1222 COVID-19 vaccine. Overall study context: Timing groups of about 4 and about 12 weeks for second doses were pooled. Study-level results: Clonal diversity was possibly underestimated; the donors were predominantly white British and more often female. After two AZD1222 doses, spike-specific TCR breadth and depth rose versus day 0. Seropositivity was recorded at baseline in only 6 or 7 AZD1222 recipients.

The data were produced by immunoSEQ multiplex PCR, yet TCRdb's version contains in-frame clones alone and is incomplete. In the table there are 60,000 or so clones, around 80% of which are singletons. A remark on this clone: Antigen specificity is unknown.

This TCR was recovered from an adult in good health. The sample consisted of peripheral blood, taken on day 0 of AZD1222 vaccination.

The DNA of the CDR3 is TGTGCCACCAGTGGCAGGGGTGGACTAGCGGGAGGGGAGCAGTTCTTC. Translated: CATSGRGGLAGGEQFF. The rearrangement joins TRBV24-1 to TRBJ2-1, with 15 bases fitting TRBD2. Germline V gene sequence: CDR1 KGHDR, CDR2 SFDVKD. There are 16 residues in the CDR3. V was clipped by 5 bases and J by 10 bases; unmatched bases: 8.